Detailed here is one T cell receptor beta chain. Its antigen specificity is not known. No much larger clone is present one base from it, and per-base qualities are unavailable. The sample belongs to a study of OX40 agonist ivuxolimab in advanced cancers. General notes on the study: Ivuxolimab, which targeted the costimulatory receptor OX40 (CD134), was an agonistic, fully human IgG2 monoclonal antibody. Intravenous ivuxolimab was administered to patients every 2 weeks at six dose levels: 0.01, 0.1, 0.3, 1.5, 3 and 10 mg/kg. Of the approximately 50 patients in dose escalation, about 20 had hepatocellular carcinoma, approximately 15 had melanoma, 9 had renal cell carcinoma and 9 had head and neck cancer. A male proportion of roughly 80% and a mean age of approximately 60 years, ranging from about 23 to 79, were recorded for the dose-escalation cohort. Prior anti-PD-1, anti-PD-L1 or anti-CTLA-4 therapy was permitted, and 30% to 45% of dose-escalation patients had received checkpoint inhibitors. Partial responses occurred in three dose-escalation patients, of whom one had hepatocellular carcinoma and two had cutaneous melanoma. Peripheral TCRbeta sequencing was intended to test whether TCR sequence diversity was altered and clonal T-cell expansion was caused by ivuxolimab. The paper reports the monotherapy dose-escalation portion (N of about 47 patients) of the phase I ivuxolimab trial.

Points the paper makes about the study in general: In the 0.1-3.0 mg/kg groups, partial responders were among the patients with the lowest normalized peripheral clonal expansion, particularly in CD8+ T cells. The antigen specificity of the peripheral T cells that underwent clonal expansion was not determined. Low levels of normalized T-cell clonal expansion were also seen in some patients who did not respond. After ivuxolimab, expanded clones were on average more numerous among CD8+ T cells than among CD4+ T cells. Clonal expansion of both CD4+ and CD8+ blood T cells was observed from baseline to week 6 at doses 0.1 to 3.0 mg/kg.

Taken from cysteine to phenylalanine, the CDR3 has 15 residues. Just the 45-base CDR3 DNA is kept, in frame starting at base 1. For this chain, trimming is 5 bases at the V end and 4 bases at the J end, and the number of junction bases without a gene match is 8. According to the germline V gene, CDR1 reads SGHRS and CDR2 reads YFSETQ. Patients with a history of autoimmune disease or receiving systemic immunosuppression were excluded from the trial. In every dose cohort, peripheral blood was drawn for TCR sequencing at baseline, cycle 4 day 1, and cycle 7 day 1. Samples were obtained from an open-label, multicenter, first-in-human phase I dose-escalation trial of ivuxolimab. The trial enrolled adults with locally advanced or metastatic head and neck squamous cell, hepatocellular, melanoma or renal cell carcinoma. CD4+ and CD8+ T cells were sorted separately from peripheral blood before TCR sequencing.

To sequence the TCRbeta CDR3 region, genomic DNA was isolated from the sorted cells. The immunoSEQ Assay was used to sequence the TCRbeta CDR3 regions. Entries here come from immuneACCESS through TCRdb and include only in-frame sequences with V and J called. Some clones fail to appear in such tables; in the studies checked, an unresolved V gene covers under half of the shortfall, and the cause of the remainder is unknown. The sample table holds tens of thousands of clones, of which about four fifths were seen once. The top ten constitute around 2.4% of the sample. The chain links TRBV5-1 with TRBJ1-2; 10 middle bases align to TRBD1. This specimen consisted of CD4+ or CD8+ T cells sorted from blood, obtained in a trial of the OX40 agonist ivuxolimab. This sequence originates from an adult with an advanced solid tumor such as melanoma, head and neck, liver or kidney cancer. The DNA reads TGCGCCAGCAGATTCGGACAGGGGGACCTCTATGGCTACACCTTC. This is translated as CASRFGQGDLYGYTF.